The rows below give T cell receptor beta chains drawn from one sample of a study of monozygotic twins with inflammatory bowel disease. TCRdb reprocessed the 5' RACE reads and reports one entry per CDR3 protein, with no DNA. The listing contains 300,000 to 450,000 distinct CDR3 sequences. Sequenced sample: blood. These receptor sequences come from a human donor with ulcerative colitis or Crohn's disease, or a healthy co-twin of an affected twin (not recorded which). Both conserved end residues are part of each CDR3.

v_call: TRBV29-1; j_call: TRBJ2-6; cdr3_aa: CSVGGAGGANVLTF
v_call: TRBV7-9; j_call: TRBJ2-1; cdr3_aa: CASSSLRQGGYNEQFF
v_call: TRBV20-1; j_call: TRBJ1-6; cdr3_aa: CSARDAWTGGDSPLHF
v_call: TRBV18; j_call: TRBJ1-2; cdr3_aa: CASSPSPTDYYGYTF
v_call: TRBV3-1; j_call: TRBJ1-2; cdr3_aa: CASSQVQARSFYGYTF
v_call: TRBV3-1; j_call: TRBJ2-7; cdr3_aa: CASSPQAEGPYEQYF
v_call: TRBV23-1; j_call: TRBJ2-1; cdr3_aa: CASSQKGAPYNEQFF
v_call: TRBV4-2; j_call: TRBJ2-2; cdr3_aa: CASSQVLPGQETGELFF
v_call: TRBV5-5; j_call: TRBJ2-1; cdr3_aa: CASRSTIHSLNEQFF
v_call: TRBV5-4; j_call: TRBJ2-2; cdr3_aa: CASSSPPPPFF
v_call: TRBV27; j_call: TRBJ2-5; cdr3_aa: CASSPQGPETQYF
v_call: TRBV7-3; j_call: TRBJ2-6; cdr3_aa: CASSLQGGSRVLTF
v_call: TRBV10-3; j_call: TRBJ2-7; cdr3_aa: CAISSLPGSYEQYF
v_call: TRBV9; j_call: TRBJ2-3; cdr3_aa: CASSVGISGGERAQYF
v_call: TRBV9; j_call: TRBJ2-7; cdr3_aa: CASSGLGNEQYF
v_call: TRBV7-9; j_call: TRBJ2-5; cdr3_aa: CASSRGQSYQETQYF
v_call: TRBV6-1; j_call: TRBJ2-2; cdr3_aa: CASRTPGQARTGELFF
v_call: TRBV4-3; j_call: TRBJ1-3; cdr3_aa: CASSQHRGQGGNTIYF
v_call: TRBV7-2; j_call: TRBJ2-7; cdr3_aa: CASSSDKSYEQYF
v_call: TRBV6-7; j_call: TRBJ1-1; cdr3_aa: CASTSHGQAEAFF
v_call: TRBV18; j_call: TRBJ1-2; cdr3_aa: CASSPRAGGENGYTF
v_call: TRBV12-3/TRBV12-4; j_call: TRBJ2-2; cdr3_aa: CASSPWGQGLTGELFF
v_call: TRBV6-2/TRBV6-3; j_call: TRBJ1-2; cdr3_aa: CASRPGQIMGYTF